This TCR beta chain was observed in a study of cytomegalovirus exposure and HLA in healthy donors. Germline lookup yields CDR1 SGHRS and CDR2 YFSETQ. Trimming cost V 4 bases and J 8 bases, with 16 bases left between them. CDR3 length equals 15 residues. Findings and caveats of the study: Three chains tied to CMV proved CMV antigen-specific in vitro. Whilst most TCR sequences proved rare, a subset of public TCRs occurred across many donors. It was found in a later analysis that first-cohort TCR clusters tended to co-occur in the 100 to 150 validation repertoires. It was 150 to 200 TCR beta chains that were listed as cytomegalovirus-associated.

Method: immunoSEQ multiplex PCR; TCRdb's copy keeps in-frame clones and lacks some. The data show 100,000 to 150,000 clones, roughly 89% seen once. In regard to this clone: Its antigen is as yet unknown.

The TCR was taken from a woman aged 18-35 years in good health and CMV-seronegative. The chain couples TRBV5-1 to TRBJ1-6; a possible D gene is TRBD1 (5 bases). Sequencing input: PBMCs. This CDR3 is CASSRAQEWYSPLHF. CDR3 bases: TGCGCCAGCAGCCGTGCACAGGAATGGTATTCACCCCTCCACTTT.